The clone carrying this T cell receptor (beta chain) has at least ten counts. V lost 4 bases to trimming and J lost 0 bases, with 14 bases between them. The CDR3 totals 16 residues. Germline V gene data show CDR1 as SGHDT and CDR2 as YYEEEE. These data come from a study of beta chain features in type 1 diabetes. Sequencing targeted expressed TCRB transcripts, as all isolated RNA had been reverse transcribed. Profiled with immunoSEQ multiplex PCR; TCRdb holds only in-frame clones, not every one. The data hold about 320,000 clones, with around 15% observed a single time. The sequence was collected from a man aged 25-45 years in good health. The chain has TRBV5-6 and TRBJ2-1; D tentatively fits TRBD1 or TRBD2 (5 bases each). The sequenced sample consisted of central memory CD4+ T cells from blood. In nucleotides, the CDR3 is TGTGCCAGCAGCCTGTGGGGGACGGTCTCCTACAATGAGCAGTTCTTC. It translates to CASSLWGTVSYNEQFF.